This TCR beta chain emerged from a study of cytomegalovirus exposure and HLA in healthy donors (dated by TCRdb to the late 2010s). For the wider study: According to an earlier analysis of 587 of the donors, about 190 million T cells yielded over 90 million unique TCR beta sequences and about 280 Gb of sequence data. In addition to the first cohort of around 670 subjects, a separate validation cohort of about 120 different subjects was used. A later genetic analysis used genome-wide SNP genotypes for 398 of the 666 donors, treating that subset as a discovery cohort. On average, around 240,000 unique TCR beta nucleotide sequences were sequenced per donor among 398 genotyped donors of the cohort, with roughly a sixth of those sequences being non-productive. Rather than using new phenotypic data, the later analysis identified candidate immune exposures from TCR beta sequences and from how often those sequences occurred across donors. The genetic ancestry cluster associated with self-reported Caucasian donors included 81% of the roughly 390 genotyped donors. Class I and class II HLA loci were covered by the typing at four-digit resolution. The number of donors typed differed by locus, with 629-630 for A, B, C, DRB1 and DQB1, roughly 520 for DQA1, some 570 for DPA1, and some 440 for DPB1. All discovery cohort repertoires had been generated using a single sequencing platform. Because of strong linkage in the cohort, a handful of DR-DQ haplotypes were treated as single units for association and clustering. Donor age, sex, ethnicity and CMV serostatus were compiled together with the repertoire data. An early release that covered around 590 HLA-typed donors contained approximately 300 gigabases of sequencing data and tens of millions of unique TCR sequences. An earlier analysis of some 600 of the donors applied high-throughput TCR beta sequencing to assess whether each TCR beta V gene segment acted as functional or pseudogenic. The study was designed to test whether signatures of past pathogen exposure could be identified by cataloging public T cell receptors. To study patterns of TCR occurrence, a later analysis re-analyzed previously published TCR beta repertoires from 666 donors and added high-resolution HLA genotyping. The study used immunosequencing to profile the T cell repertoires of around 600 subjects and linked those repertoires to cytomegalovirus serostatus. To predict cytomegalovirus infection status, the study combined high-throughput TCR immunosequencing, statistical association of individual TCRs with disease status, and machine learning. Study-level results and caveats: Some IMGT-functional V segments, including TRBV6-2 and TRBV6-3, could not be distinguished by the 87-base-pair reads and were therefore excluded. Because HLA typing was missing for some donors at each locus, association tests included only the typed subset. When HLA alleles, especially DR and DQ, strongly co-occurred, attributing TCR associations to individual alleles was difficult. Several of the top co-occurrence clusters appeared to be linked to parvovirus B19, influenza, CMV and Epstein-Barr virus, according to a later analysis. A total of fewer than 200 TCR beta chains were listed by the study as associated with cytomegalovirus. Three of the identified cytomegalovirus-associated TCR beta chains were confirmed in vitro to be specific for cytomegalovirus antigens. While some public TCRs were present in many individuals, most TCR sequences turned up only very rarely across donors. Compared with equally common non-associated chains, HLA-associated TCR beta chains in a later analysis were more clonally expanded and had lower generation probabilities. Roughly uniform sequencing depth across donors was assumed in presence/absence analyses, although this assumption may not hold. A later analysis associated 15,000 to 20,000 TCR beta sequences with specific HLA alleles at a false discovery rate of 0.05. According to a later analysis, TCR association rates differed among HLA loci, with DRB1 alleles showing the most associated TCRs and HLA-C alleles showing the fewest. Because counts were too low, about 18 rarely observed V segments, including chromosome 9 orphons, were excluded from the earlier analysis of 587 of the donors. It was suggested by the authors that the approach could potentially be generalized to other disease states and immunological phenotypes. Cytomegalovirus status was reported to be diagnosed by the classifier with high specificity and sensitivity in both the original and validation cohorts. CMV serostatus was the only immune exposure information available for the cohort. Linkage disequilibrium might explain the correlated functional status among segregating V segments, but an unknown experimental factor could not be ruled out. In an earlier analysis of several hundred of the donors, most TCR beta V segments were observed in productive rearrangements about 87% or about 30% of the time, broadly matching IMGT annotations. Most CMV-associated TCR beta chains appeared to be HLA-restricted in a later analysis, and the HLA associations seemed to be driven largely by CMV exposure. A later genetic analysis reported fewer N-insertions in productive TCRs among donors in an Asian-associated ancestry cluster than the roughly 720-donor mean. A later genetic analysis associated a missense DCLRE1C variant with V-gene and J-gene trimming of TCR beta chains, and an independent cohort replicated the association. A cluster of highly shared sequence variants was judged likely to represent a technical artifact of the sequencing pipeline. Only TCR beta chains were sequenced in this cohort, and the absence of alpha or paired-chain data limited detectable features. A further reported finding was that TCR beta sequences accurately predicted the HLA-A and HLA-B alleles for most subjects in the first cohort.

The cohort consisted of 600 to 750 healthy bone marrow donors. Cohort members were all nominally healthy when sampled, although unrecorded immune exposures were likely present. The donor was CMV seronegative and was included in the group of about 400 seronegative cohort members. A peripheral blood sample was collected from each donor, and TCR beta sequencing was performed on peripheral blood mononuclear cells. Genomic DNA extraction from the blood cell samples was performed with the Qiagen DNeasy Blood Extraction Kit. Comment on this clone: The antigen it binds to is not known. No base quality information exists; no much larger clone differs at one position.

Library preparation employed the immunoSEQ multiplex PCR assay. The multiplex PCR relied on a mix of 60 forward primers for TCR Vbeta segments and 13 reverse primers for TCR Jbeta segments. Amplification of the CDR3 region of rearranged TCR beta genes was performed with a multiplex PCR assay on genomic DNA. The amplified TCR beta libraries were sequenced on the Illumina HiSeq System as 87-base-pair reads. The original methods were these. A later analysis tallied approximately 87 million unique TCR beta chains across the 650 to 750 repertoires, and approximately 9.9 million of those chains were shared by two or more donors. A nearest-neighbor algorithm error-corrected the raw reads and collapsed the reads into unique sequences, merging closely related sequences to remove PCR and sequencing errors. CDR3 sequences were aligned to IMGT reference sequences to assign V, D and J gene segments. Each retained sequence needed at least a six-nucleotide match to both a V gene segment and a J gene segment. Rearrangements were classified as productive when the CDR3 lacked stop codons and remained in frame with V and J, and all other rearrangements were classified as non-productive. CDR3 was defined according to IMGT convention as the region running from the second conserved V-encoded cysteine to the conserved J-encoded phenylalanine. Sequences without an unambiguous match to a single V gene segment were excluded from the earlier analysis of 450 to 750 of the donors. In an earlier analysis of several hundred of the donors, V segments were called functional above 56.7% productive rearrangements and were called segregating when the between-donor standard deviation exceeded 5%. A statistical classification framework was built to diagnose cytomegalovirus status from the catalog of TCR beta chain sequences. In a later analysis, V and J genes were assigned by comparing TCR nucleotide sequences against IMGT/GENE-DB human TR gene sequences. A later analysis assigned CDR3 sequences and most-parsimonious VDJ recombination scenarios with the TCRdist pipeline. In a later analysis, each TCR beta chain was defined by its CDR3 amino acid sequence together with its V-gene family, and reads without a unique V-gene family were excluded. As a way to deal with suspected cross-contamination and a sequencing artifact, a later analysis dropped more than 500 nucleotide sequences that were highly shared and had low generation probability. For each public chain, a later analysis derived a clonal expansion index from normalized ranks of inferred template counts within each repertoire. Generation probabilities in a later analysis came from a VDJ recombination model fitted to out-of-frame rearrangements, and those results were checked against IGoR. In a later analysis, TCR-TCR, TCR-HLA and TCR-CMV co-occurrence was scored with hypergeometric tests, and a repertoire-size bias correction was applied to TCR pairs. To estimate false discovery rates, a later analysis permuted the HLA or CMV assignments 20 times. In a later analysis, co-occurring TCRs were grouped with DBSCAN, and TCRdist sequence similarity was added when clustering was performed within HLA-allele-positive subsets. Repertoires with fewer than 30,000 or more than 120,000 public chains, plus five repertoires with anomalous nucleotide sharing, were excluded from co-occurrence clustering. TCRdb obtained this table from immuneACCESS and retained in-frame rearrangements with V and J assigned. These tables miss some clones; where compared with another copy, unresolved V genes account for less than half of the shortfall, and the remainder is unexplained. That table is the source of V, J and clone size, and D and trimming were worked out from the DNA. Within this sample are about 98,000 clones, with 60% to 80% of them counted one time only. The top ten hold roughly 1.2% of the sample.

According to the germline V gene (reference sequence), CDR1 reads SSHAT and CDR2 reads FNYEAQ. Inclusive of the bounding cysteine and phenylalanine, the CDR3 is 11 residues long. Only the CDR3 portion is preserved as DNA: 33 bases, with reading frame beginning at the first base. In this chain, TRBV7-7 is recombined with TRBJ1-2, with 10 middle bases fitting TRBD1. Sequenced material: PBMCs. This sequence originates from a female donor in good health and CMV-seronegative. The CDR3 has the sequence CAGQGSYGYTF. DNA sequence: TGTGCGGGACAGGGGTCCTATGGCTACACCTTC.